The clone carrying this TCR beta chain has just one count. Germline trimming cut 4 bases from V and 5 bases from J; bases unmatched to any gene: 8. CDR1 and CDR2 (germline): SGDLS, YYNGEE. The CDR3 consists of 15 residues. Original analysis: Reference gene primer amplification in the assay estimated nucleated cell counts. The table came from immunoSEQ multiplex PCR; TCRdb's copy has only in-frame clones and leaves some out. The V and J calls and clone size come from that table; D and trimming were worked out from the DNA. The repertoire holds about 58,000 clones, with approximately 87% as singletons. The data were obtained in a study of blood T cell repertoires in COVID-19.

Material: peripheral blood. This chain joins TRBV9 and TRBJ2-1; 8 bases agree with TRBD2. The origin of this receptor is a man aged 35-49 years with active COVID-19. Here the CDR3 reads CASSPSGTRDNEQFF. CDR3 nucleotide sequence: TGTGCCAGCAGCCCTTCCGGGACTAGGGACAATGAGCAGTTCTTC. Together with reference TRBV9 and TRBJ2-1, the CDR3 gives the full variable domain: DSGVTQTPKHLITATGQRVTLRCSPRSGDLSVYWYQQSLDQGLQFLIQYYNGEERAKGNILERFSAQQFPDLHSELNLSSLELGDSALYFCASSPSGTRDNEQFFGPGTRLTVL.